This record looks at one T cell receptor beta chain sequence and its context. At one boundary the junction diverges from the germline segment, which might be a read error. Three rounds of nested PCR, following a modified ARM-PCR protocol, produced the TCRbeta library. MiXCR was run by TCRdb on the multiplex PCR reads, yielding one entry per CDR3 protein. Here the sample spans around 71,000 distinct CDR3 sequences, 72% being singletons. The template was RNA from unsorted bulk tissue. The CDR3 covers 14 residues. The germline CDR1 and CDR2 sequences are SGHRS and YFSETQ. The data belong to a study of tumor and adjacent non-tumor tissue in lung cancer.

Sequenced input: lung tumor tissue. The gene calls are TRBV5-1 and TRBJ2-5; D gene ambiguous. The receptor comes from a woman between 35 and 50 years old with non-small cell lung cancer. As DNA, the CDR3 is TGCGCCAGCAGTTCGGGCCAGTACCATGAGACCCAGTACTTC. Translating it yields CASSSGQYHETQYF.